The TCR beta chain under discussion was sequenced for a study of cytomegalovirus exposure and HLA in healthy donors. The ends were cut back, 5 bases at V and 1 base at J, with 12 bases in the middle. CDR1 and CDR2 (germline): SGHVS, FNYEAQ. The CDR3 covers 14 residues. This clone occurred once. The study ran its PCR with 60 Vbeta and 13 Jbeta primers. Assay used: immunoSEQ multiplex PCR; TCRdb lists only in-frame clones, some missing. The repertoire holds approximately 110,000 clones, with around 75% as singletons. The source is a man aged 55 to 70 in good health and CMV-seropositive. What was sequenced was PBMCs. J is TRBJ2-7 and V is TRBV7-6; no firm D call. The CDR3 region is CASSPDARSYEQYF. CDR3 DNA: TGTGCCAGCAGCCCAGACGCCAGGTCCTACGAGCAGTACTTC.